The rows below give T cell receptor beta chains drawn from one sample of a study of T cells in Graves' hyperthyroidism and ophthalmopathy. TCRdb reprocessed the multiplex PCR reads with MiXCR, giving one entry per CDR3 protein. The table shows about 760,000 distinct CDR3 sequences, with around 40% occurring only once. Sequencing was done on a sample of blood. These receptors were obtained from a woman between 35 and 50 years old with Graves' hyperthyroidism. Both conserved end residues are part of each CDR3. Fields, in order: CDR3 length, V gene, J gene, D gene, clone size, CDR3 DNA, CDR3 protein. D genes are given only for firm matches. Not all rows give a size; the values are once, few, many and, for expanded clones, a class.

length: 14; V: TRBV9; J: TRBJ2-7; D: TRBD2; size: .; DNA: TGTGCCAGCATCGAGGAGCGGGGAACCTACGAGCAGTACTTC; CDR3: CASIEERGTYEQYF
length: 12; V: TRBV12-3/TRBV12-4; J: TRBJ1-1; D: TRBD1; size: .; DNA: TGTGCTAGTGGTTTGGGGTGGGACAGCCCTAATTTT; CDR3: CASGLGWDSPNF
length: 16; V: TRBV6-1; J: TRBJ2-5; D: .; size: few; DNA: TGTGCCAGCAGTGAAGCACCCCGACAGGTTCCAGAGACCCAGTACTTC; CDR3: CASSEAPRQVPETQYF
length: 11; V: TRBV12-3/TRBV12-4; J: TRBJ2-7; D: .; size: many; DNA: TGTGCCAGCAGGAGGGGGTACGAGCAGTACTTC; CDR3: CASRRGYEQYF
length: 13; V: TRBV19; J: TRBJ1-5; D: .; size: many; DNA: TGTGCCAGTATCGGGACCGGGGATCAGCCCCAGCATTTT; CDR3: CASIGTGDQPQHF
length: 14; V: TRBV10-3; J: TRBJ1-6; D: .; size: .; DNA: TGTGCCATCAGTGCCAACGGGGATAATTCACCCCTCCACTTT; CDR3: CAISANGDNSPLHF
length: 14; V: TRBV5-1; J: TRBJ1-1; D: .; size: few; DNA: TGCGCCAGCAGCTTGGGAGGGGAGGCCACTGAAGCTTTCTTT; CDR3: CASSLGGEATEAFF
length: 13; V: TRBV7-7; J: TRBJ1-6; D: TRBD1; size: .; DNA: TGTGCTAGACAGGGGTCCGTGGGATCACCCCTCCACTTT; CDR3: CARQGSVGSPLHF
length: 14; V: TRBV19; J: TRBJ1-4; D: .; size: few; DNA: TGTGCCAGTACGACCGCGGCAGGGGAGGAAAAACTGTTTTTT; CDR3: CASTTAAGEEKLFF
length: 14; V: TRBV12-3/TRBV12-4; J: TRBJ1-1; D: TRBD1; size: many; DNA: TGTGCCAGCAGACCGGGACAGGAGAACACTGAAGCTTTCTTT; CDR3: CASRPGQENTEAFF
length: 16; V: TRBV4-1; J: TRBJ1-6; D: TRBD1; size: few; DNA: TGTGCCAGCAGCCAAGAATTAGGGGGCAATGGTTCACCCCTCCACTTT; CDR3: CASSQELGGNGSPLHF